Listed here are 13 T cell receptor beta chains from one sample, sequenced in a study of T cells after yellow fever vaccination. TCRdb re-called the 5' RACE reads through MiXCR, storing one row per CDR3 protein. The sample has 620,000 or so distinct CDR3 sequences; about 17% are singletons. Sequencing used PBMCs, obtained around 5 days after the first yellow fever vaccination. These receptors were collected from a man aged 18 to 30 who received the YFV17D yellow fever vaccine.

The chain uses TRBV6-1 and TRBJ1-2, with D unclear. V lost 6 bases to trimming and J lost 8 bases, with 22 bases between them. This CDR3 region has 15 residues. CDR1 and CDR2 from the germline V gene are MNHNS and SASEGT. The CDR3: CASRPLALGFVGYTF. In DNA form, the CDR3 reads TGTGCCAGCAGACCCTTGGCCTTAGGGTTCGTAGGCTACACCTTC.

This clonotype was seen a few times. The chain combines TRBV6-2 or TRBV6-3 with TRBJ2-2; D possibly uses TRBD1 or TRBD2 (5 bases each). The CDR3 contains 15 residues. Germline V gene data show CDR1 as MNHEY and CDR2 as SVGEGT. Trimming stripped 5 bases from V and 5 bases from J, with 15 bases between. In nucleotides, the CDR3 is TGTGCCAGCAGTACTCACGGGGCCCCAACCGGGGAGCTGTTTTTT. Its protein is CASSTHGAPTGELFF.

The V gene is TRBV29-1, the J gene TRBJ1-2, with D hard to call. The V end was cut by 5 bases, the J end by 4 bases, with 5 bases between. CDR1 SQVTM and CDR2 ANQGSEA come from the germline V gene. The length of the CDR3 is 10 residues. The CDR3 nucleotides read TGCAGCGTTATTTCCTATGGCTACACCTTC. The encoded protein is CSVISYGYTF.

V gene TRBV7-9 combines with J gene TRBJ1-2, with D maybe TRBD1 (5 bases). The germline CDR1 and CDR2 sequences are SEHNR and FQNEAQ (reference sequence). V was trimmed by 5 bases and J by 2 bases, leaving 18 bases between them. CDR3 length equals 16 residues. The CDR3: CASSLARGSPNYGYTF. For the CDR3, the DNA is TGTGCCAGCAGCCTCGCCCGGGGCTCCCCCAACTATGGCTACACCTTC.

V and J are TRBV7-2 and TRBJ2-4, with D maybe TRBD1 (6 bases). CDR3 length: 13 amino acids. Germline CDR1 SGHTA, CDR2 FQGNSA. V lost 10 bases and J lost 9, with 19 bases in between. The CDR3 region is CATSPGQSSIQYF. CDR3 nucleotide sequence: TGTGCCACCTCACCTGGACAGAGTTCCATTCAGTACTTC. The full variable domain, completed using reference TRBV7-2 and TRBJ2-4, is GAGVSQSPSNKVTEKGKDVELRCDPISGHTALYWYRQSLGQGLEFLIYFQGNSAPDKSGLPSDRFSAERTGGSVSTLTIQRTQQEDSAVYLCATSPGQSSIQYFGAGTRLSVL.

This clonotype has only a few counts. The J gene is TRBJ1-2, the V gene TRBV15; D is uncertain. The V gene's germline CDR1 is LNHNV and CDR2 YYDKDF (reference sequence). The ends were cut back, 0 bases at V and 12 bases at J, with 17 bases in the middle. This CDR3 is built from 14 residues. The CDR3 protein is CATSRDRDESLDTF. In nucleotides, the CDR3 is TGTGCCACCAGCAGAGATCGGGATGAGAGCCTCGACACCTTC.

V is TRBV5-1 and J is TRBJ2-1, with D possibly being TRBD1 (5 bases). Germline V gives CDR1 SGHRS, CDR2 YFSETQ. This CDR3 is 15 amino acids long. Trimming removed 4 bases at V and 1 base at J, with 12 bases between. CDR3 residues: CASSEGAKSYNEQFF. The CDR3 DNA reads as TGCGCCAGCAGCGAAGGGGCCAAGTCCTACAATGAGCAGTTCTTC.

The DNA for the CDR3 is TGTGCCAGCAGTTACGCCCGATTGGCGGAGACTGAAGCTTTCTTT. This translates into CASSYARLAETEAFF. This rearrangement joins TRBV6-2 or TRBV6-3 to TRBJ1-1; D call uncertain. V lost 2 bases and J lost 5, with 15 bases in between. Germline V gene lookup returns CDR1 MNHEY and CDR2 SVGEGT. The CDR3 is 15 amino acids.

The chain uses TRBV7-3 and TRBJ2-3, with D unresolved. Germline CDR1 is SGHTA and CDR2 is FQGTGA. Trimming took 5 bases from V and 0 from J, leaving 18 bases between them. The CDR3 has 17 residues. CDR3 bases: TGTGCCAGCAGCCCTACGCCGGGCCAAGAGAGCACAGATACGCAGTATTTT. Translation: CASSPTPGQESTDTQYF.

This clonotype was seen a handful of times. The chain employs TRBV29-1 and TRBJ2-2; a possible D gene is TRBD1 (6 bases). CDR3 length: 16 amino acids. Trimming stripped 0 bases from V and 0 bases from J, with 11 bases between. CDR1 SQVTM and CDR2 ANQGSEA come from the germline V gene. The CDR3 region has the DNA TGCAGCGTTGAAGAACTTCAGGGGTCGAACACCGGGGAGCTGTTTTTT. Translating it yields CSVEELQGSNTGELFF.

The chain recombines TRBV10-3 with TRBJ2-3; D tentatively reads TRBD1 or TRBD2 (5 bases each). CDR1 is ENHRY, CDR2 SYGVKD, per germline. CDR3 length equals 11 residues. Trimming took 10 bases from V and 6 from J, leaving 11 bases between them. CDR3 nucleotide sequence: TGTGCCAGTGGGGGATCGGATACGCAGTATTTT. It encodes CASGGSDTQYF.

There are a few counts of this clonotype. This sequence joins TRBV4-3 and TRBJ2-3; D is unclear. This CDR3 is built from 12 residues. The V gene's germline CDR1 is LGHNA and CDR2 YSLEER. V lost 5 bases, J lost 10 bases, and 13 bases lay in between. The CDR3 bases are TGCGCCAGCAGCGCCCCAGGCCCGGCGCAGTATTTT. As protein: CASSAPGPAQYF.

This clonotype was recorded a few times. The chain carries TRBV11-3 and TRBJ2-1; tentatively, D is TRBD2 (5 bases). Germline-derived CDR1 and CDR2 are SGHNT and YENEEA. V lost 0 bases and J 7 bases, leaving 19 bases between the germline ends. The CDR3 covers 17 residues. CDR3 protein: CASSLEGLASSKNEQFF. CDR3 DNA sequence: TGTGCCAGCAGCTTAGAGGGCCTAGCATCCAGCAAGAATGAGCAGTTCTTC.